The next 5 T cell receptor beta chains were all read from a single sample in a study of cytomegalovirus exposure and HLA in healthy donors. It was with 60 Vbeta and 13 Jbeta primers that the PCR ran. Method: immunoSEQ multiplex PCR; TCRdb's copy keeps in-frame clones and lacks some. The sample yields 200,000 to 250,000 clones, around 73% seen once. Source material: PBMCs. All receptors derive from a male donor in good health and CMV-seronegative.

A few counts support this clone. The genes are TRBV4-1 and TRBJ1-5, with 7 bases fitting TRBD1. The CDR3 runs to 18 residues. With 6 bases clipped from V and 4 bases from J, the junction kept 18 bases outside the gene matches. CDR1 MGHRA and CDR2 YSYEKL come from the germline V gene. CDR3 region: CASSQREGALLQNQPQHF. For the CDR3, the DNA is TGCGCCAGCAGTCAACGAGAGGGGGCCTTATTGCAGAATCAGCCCCAGCATTTT.

J is TRBJ2-5 and V is TRBV6-1, with 8 bases matching TRBD2. The CDR3 runs 14 residues. In germline, CDR1 is MNHNS, CDR2 SASEGT. J was trimmed by 4 bases and V by 4 bases; bases with no gene match: 5. In DNA form, the CDR3 reads TGTGCCAGCAGTGTGGGGCTAGCGGGAGAGACCCAGTACTTC. This encodes CASSVGLAGETQYF.

In the case of this clone: One end of the junction varies from germline; a read error may be responsible. This chain connects TRBV7-9 to TRBJ1-3; a weak D match, TRBD1 (5 bases). Germline V CDR1 and CDR2: SEHNR, FQNEAQ (reference sequence). This CDR3 has 17 residues. CDR3 DNA sequence: TGTTCCAGCAGCTTAGATTTGTTGGCAGGGCCTGGAAACACCATATATTTT. Its protein is CSSSLDLLAGPGNTIYF. Based on the CDR3 plus reference TRBV7-9 and TRBJ1-3, the full variable domain is DTGVSQNPRHKITKRGQNVTFRCDPISEHNRLYWYRQTLGQGPEFLTYFQNEAQLEKSRLLSDRFSAERPKGSFSTLEIQRTEQGDSAMYLCSSSLDLLAGPGNTIYFGEGSWLTVV.

V and J are TRBV5-1 and TRBJ2-7; 12 bases match TRBD2. The CDR3 consists of 15 residues. From germline, CDR1 is SGHRS and CDR2 YFSETQ. The V segment lost 4 bases and the J segment 2 bases; nucleotides outside the gene matches: 4. In nucleotides, the CDR3 is TGCGCCAGCAGCCCTTGGACTAGCGGGACCTACGAGCAGTACTTC. As protein: CASSPWTSGTYEQYF. Variable domain in full (rest from reference TRBV5-1 and TRBJ2-7): KAGVTQTPRYLIKTRGQQVTLSCSPISGHRSVSWYQQTPGQGLQFLFEYFSETQRNKGNFPGRFSGRQFSNSRSEMNVSTLELGDSALYLCASSPWTSGTYEQYFGPGTRLTVT.

The chain has TRBV5-1 and TRBJ1-5; D is ambiguous. V was pared by 0 bases and J by 6 bases, with 10 bases between. CDR3 length: 14 residues. CDR1 is SGHRS and CDR2 is YFSETQ in the germline V gene. This CDR3 reads CASSLAGSGQPQHF. Here the CDR3 DNA reads TGCGCCAGCAGCTTGGCAGGATCCGGTCAGCCCCAGCATTTT.